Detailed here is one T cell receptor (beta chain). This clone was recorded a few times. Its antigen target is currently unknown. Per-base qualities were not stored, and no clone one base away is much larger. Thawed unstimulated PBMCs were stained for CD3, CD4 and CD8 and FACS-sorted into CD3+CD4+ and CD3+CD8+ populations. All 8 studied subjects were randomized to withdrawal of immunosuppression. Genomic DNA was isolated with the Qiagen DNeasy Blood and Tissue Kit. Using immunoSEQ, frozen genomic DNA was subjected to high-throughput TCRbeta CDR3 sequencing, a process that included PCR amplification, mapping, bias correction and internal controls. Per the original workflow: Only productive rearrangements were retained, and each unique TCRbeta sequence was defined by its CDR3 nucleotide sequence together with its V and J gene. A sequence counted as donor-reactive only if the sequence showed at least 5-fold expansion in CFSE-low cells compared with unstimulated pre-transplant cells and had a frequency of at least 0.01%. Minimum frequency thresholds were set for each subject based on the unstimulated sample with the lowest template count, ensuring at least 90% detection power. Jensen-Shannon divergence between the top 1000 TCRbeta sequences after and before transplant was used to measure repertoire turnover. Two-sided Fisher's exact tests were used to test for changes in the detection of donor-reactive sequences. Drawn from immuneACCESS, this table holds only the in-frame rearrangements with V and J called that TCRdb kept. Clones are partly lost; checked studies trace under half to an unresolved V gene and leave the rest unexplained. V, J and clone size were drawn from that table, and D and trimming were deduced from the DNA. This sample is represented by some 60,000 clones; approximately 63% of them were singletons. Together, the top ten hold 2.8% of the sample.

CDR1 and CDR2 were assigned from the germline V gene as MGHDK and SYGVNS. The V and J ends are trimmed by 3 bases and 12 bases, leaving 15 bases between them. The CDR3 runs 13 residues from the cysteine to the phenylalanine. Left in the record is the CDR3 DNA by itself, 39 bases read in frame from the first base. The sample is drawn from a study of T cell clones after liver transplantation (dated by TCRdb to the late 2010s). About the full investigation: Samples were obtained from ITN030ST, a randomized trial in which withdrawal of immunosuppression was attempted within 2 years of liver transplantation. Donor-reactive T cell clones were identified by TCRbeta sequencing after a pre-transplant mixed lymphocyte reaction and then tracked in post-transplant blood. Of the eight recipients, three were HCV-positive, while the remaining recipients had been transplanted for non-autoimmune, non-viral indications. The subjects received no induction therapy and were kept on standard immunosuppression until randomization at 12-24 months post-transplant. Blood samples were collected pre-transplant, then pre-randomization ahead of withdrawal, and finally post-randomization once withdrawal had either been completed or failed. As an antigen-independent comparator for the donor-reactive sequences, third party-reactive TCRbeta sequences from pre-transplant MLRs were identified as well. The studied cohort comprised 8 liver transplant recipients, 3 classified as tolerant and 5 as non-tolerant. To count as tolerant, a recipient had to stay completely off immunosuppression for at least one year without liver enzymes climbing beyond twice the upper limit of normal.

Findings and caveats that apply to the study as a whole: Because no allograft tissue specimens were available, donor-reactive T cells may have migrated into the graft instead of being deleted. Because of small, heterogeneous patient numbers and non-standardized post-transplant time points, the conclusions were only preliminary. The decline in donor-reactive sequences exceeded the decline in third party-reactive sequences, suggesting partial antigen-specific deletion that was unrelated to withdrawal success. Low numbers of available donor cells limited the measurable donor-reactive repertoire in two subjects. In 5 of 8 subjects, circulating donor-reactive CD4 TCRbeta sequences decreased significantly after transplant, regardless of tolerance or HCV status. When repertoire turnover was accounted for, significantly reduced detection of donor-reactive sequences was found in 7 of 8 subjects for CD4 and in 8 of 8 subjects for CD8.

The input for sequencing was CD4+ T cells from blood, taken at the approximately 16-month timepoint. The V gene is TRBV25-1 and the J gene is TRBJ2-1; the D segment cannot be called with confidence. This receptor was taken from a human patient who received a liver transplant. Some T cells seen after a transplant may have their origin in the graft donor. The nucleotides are TGTGCCAGCAGTGATGGCGCGGCCCCCGTGCAGTTCTTC. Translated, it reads CASSDGAAPVQFF.